This T cell receptor (beta chain) was profiled in a study of blood T cell repertoires in COVID-19. Overall study context: COVID-19 samples, acute and convalescent, were from the United States, Italy and Spain. Nucleic acid was either cDNA or gDNA, and it came from T cells, B-cell-depleted T cells, or PBMCs.

This CDR3 contains 17 residues. The germline gives CDR1 SGDLS, CDR2 YYNGEE. The J segment lost 0 bases and the V segment lost 3 bases, leaving 3 bases of the junction unmatched. Original processing notes: Amplification from reference gene primers served as the basis for estimated nucleated cell counts. Clones were sequenced by immunoSEQ multiplex PCR, and TCRdb holds only the in-frame ones, with some missing. V, J and clone size reflect that table, while D and trimming were determined from the DNA. The data contain approximately 100,000 clones, 75% to 90% of them singletons. The V and J genes are TRBV9 and TRBJ2-1; 13 nucleotides align to TRBD2. The source of this sequence is a human donor with acute or convalescent COVID-19. The donor label of this sample is uncertain. The sample comprised peripheral blood. The CDR3 sequence: CASSGTSGSFSYNEQFF. The CDR3 DNA follows: TGTGCCAGCAGCGGGACTAGCGGGAGTTTCTCCTACAATGAGCAGTTCTTC. The variable domain in full, completed from reference TRBV9 and TRBJ2-1, reads DSGVTQTPKHLITATGQRVTLRCSPRSGDLSVYWYQQSLDQGLQFLIQYYNGEERAKGNILERFSAQQFPDLHSELNLSSLELGDSALYFCASSGTSGSFSYNEQFFGPGTRLTVL.